This T cell receptor (beta chain) is from a study of blood T cells in healthy people across ages. The V end was cut by 1 base, the J end by 6 bases, with 13 bases between. CDR3 length equals 15 residues. CDR1 is SNHLY, CDR2 FYNNEI, per germline. A second PCR of roughly 7 to 11 cycles used a sample-barcoded 5' primer and a J-beta primer mix. MiXCR was run by TCRdb on the 5' RACE reads, yielding one entry per CDR3 protein. The table has 270,000 or so distinct CDR3 sequences, 25% to 30% seen once. The J gene is TRBJ1-5, the V gene TRBV2; perhaps TRBD1 as D (5 bases). The sequencing sample was made of blood. The receptor was isolated from a woman aged 65 to 85 in good health. CDR3: CASSEGTLVGQPQHF. The CDR3 region has the DNA TGTGCCAGCAGTGAAGGGACACTAGTTGGTCAGCCCCAGCATTTT.